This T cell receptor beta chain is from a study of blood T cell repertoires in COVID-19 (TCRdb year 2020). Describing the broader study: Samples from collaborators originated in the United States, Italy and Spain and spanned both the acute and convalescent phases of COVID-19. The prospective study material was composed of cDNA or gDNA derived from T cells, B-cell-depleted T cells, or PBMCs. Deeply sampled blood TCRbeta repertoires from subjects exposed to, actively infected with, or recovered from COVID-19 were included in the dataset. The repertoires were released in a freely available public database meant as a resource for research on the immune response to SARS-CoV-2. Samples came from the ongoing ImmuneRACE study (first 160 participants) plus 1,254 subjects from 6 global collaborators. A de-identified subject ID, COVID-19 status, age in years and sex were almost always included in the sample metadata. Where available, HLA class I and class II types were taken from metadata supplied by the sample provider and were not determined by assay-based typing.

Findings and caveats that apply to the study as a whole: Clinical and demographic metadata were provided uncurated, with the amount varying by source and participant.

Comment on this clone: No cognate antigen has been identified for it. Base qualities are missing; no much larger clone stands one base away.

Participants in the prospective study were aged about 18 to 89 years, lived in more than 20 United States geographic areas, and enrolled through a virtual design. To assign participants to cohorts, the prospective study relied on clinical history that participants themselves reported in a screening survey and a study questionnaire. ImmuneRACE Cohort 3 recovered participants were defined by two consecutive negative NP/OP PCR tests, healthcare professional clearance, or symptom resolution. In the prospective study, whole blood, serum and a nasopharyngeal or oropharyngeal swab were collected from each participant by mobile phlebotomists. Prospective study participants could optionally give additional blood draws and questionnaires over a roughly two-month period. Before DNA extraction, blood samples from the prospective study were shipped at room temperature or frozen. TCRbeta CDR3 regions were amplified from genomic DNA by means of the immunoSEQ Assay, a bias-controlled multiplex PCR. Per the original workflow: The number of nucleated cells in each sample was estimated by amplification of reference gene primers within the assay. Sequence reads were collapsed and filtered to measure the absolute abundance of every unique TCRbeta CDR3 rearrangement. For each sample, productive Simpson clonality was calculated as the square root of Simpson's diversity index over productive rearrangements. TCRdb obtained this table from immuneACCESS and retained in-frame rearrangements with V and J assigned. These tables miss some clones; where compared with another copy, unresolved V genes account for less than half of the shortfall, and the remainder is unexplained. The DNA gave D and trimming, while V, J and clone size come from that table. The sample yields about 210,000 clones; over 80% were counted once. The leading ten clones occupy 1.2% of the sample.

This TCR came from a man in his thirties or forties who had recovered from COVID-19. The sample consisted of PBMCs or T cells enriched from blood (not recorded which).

The nucleotide sequence reads as follows: TGTGCCAGCAGTGCACTGACAGGGGTTGATCAGCCCCAGCATTTT. This is translated as CASSALTGVDQPQHF. Recombination linked TRBV25-1 to TRBJ1-5; 8 nucleotides in the junction match TRBD1. There are 15 amino acids in the CDR3, from cysteine to phenylalanine inclusive. The entry retains the CDR3 DNA only, 45 bases that are in frame from base 1. At the junction V is shortened by 4 bases and J by 5 bases; bases outside the gene matches: 7. CDR1 MGHDK and CDR2 SYGVNS are derived from the germline V gene.